Listed below are T cell receptor beta chains from one sample, sequenced in a study of blood T cells in healthy people across ages. TCRdb passed the 5' RACE reads through MiXCR, listing each CDR3 protein once. The sample holds hundreds of thousands of distinct CDR3 sequences; more than 45% are singletons and the top ten take about 20%. Source material: blood. These receptors were taken from a young man in good health. CDR3s include the opening cysteine and the closing phenylalanine or tryptophan. Fields, in order: clone size, V gene, D gene, J gene, CDR3 DNA, CDR3 protein. D genes are given only for firm matches. Only some rows state a clone size, as once, few, many or a class for expanded clones.

clone_size: .
v_call: TRBV13
d_call: TRBD2
j_call: TRBJ2-7
cdr3_nt: TGTGCCAGCAGCCTAGGACGGGGAGGGACCTACGAGCAGTACTTC
cdr3_aa: CASSLGRGGTYEQYF

clone_size: .
v_call: TRBV3-1
d_call: TRBD2
j_call: TRBJ2-7
cdr3_nt: TGTGCCAGCAGCCAGGGACCGGGGGAGGGATACGAGCAGTACTTC
cdr3_aa: CASSQGPGEGYEQYF

clone_size: few
v_call: TRBV4-2
d_call: TRBD1
j_call: TRBJ1-1
cdr3_nt: TGTGCCAGCAGCCAAGCTGGGCAGGGGGGAAACACTGAAGCTTTCTTT
cdr3_aa: CASSQAGQGGNTEAFF

clone_size: .
v_call: TRBV10-3
d_call: .
j_call: TRBJ1-2
cdr3_nt: TGTGCCATCCGCGGATTGCATGGCTACACCTTC
cdr3_aa: CAIRGLHGYTF

clone_size: few
v_call: TRBV29-1
d_call: .
j_call: TRBJ2-7
cdr3_nt: TGCAGCGTTGAGAGGTCCGGTACCTACGAGCAGTACTTC
cdr3_aa: CSVERSGTYEQYF

clone_size: few
v_call: TRBV20-1
d_call: .
j_call: TRBJ2-7
cdr3_nt: TGCAGTGCTAGAGATAGGGCGACAGAGACATACGAGCAGTACTTC
cdr3_aa: CSARDRATETYEQYF

clone_size: many
v_call: TRBV27
d_call: .
j_call: TRBJ2-7
cdr3_nt: TGTGCCAGCAAGAAGGTTAGCTCCTACGAGCAGTACTTC
cdr3_aa: CASKKVSSYEQYF

clone_size: .
v_call: TRBV20-1
d_call: .
j_call: TRBJ1-1
cdr3_nt: TGCAGTGCTAGAGGGGCAGGGCGAGAACTCGGGGCTTTCTTT
cdr3_aa: CSARGAGRELGAFF

clone_size: few
v_call: TRBV6-5
d_call: .
j_call: TRBJ2-7
cdr3_nt: TGTGCCAGCAGTTACTCGATATACAGGGAGTCCCAATATTTCCACGAGCAGTACTTC
cdr3_aa: CASSYSIYRESQYFHEQYF

clone_size: .
v_call: TRBV20-1
d_call: .
j_call: TRBJ2-7
cdr3_nt: TGCAGTGCTAGGAAGTGGGGCGAGCAGTACTTC
cdr3_aa: CSARKWGEQYF

clone_size: .
v_call: TRBV28
d_call: .
j_call: TRBJ2-4
cdr3_nt: TGTGCCAGCGTCACCCAGGGTGTGCAGTACTTC
cdr3_aa: CASVTQGVQYF

clone_size: few
v_call: TRBV21-1
d_call: .
j_call: TRBJ2-5
cdr3_nt: TGTGCCAGCAGCGATGGGGTTTGGTACTTC
cdr3_aa: CASSDGVWYF

clone_size: once
v_call: TRBV2
d_call: .
j_call: TRBJ1-2
cdr3_nt: TGTGCCAGCAGTGAAGATGTGACGGGCTATGGCTACACCTTC
cdr3_aa: CASSEDVTGYGYTF

clone_size: few
v_call: TRBV7-2
d_call: .
j_call: TRBJ2-7
cdr3_nt: TGTGCCAGCAGCCACTGGCGGGGAGAGAACGAGCAGTACTTC
cdr3_aa: CASSHWRGENEQYF

clone_size: .
v_call: TRBV6-2/TRBV6-3
d_call: TRBD2
j_call: TRBJ2-5
cdr3_nt: TGTGCCAGCAGTTCACTAGCGGGGGAGGCAGAGACCCAGTACTTC
cdr3_aa: CASSSLAGEAETQYF

clone_size: .
v_call: TRBV2
d_call: .
j_call: TRBJ1-2
cdr3_nt: TGTGCCAGCAGTGAAGGAAGGGGTGGTGGTGGCTACACCTTC
cdr3_aa: CASSEGRGGGGYTF

clone_size: few
v_call: TRBV29-1
d_call: TRBD2
j_call: TRBJ2-7
cdr3_nt: TGCAGCGTTGAAGCGGGTAGCGGGAGGGCCACAGACGAGCAGTACTTC
cdr3_aa: CSVEAGSGRATDEQYF

clone_size: .
v_call: TRBV20-1
d_call: .
j_call: TRBJ1-1
cdr3_nt: TGCAGTGCTAGAGGGACAGCTGAAGCTTTCTTT
cdr3_aa: CSARGTAEAFF

clone_size: .
v_call: TRBV7-9
d_call: TRBD2
j_call: TRBJ2-1
cdr3_nt: TGTGCCAGCAGCTCACTTAGCGGGGGCGAATACAATGAGCAGTTCTTC
cdr3_aa: CASSSLSGGEYNEQFF

clone_size: .
v_call: TRBV29-1
d_call: .
j_call: TRBJ1-5
cdr3_nt: TGCAGCGCTGAGATTGGCCGCAATCAGCCCCAGCATTTT
cdr3_aa: CSAEIGRNQPQHF

clone_size: .
v_call: TRBV6-5
d_call: .
j_call: TRBJ2-3
cdr3_nt: TGTGCCAGCAGTTACTCGACACGGCGGGCGGCAGATACGCAGTATTTT
cdr3_aa: CASSYSTRRAADTQYF

clone_size: .
v_call: TRBV5-1
d_call: .
j_call: TRBJ1-1
cdr3_nt: TGCGCCAGCAGCTTGAGAGGGGCTCGTACTGAAGCTTTCTTT
cdr3_aa: CASSLRGARTEAFF

clone_size: .
v_call: TRBV18
d_call: .
j_call: TRBJ1-5
cdr3_nt: TGTGCCAGCTCACCTCAGGTGGAGAGCAATCAGCCCCAGCATTTT
cdr3_aa: CASSPQVESNQPQHF

clone_size: .
v_call: TRBV5-1
d_call: TRBD1
j_call: TRBJ2-7
cdr3_nt: TGCGCCAGCAGCCCCGACAGGGGTGTCTCCTACGAGCAGTACTTC
cdr3_aa: CASSPDRGVSYEQYF

clone_size: .
v_call: TRBV11-2
d_call: .
j_call: TRBJ2-5
cdr3_nt: TGTGCCAGCAGCTACCGGGGTTTGGGGGAGACCCAGTACTTC
cdr3_aa: CASSYRGLGETQYF

clone_size: .
v_call: TRBV10-1
d_call: TRBD1
j_call: TRBJ2-1
cdr3_nt: TGCGCCGGGGGATCGGACAGGGGGCGAAAGAATGAGCAGTTCTTC
cdr3_aa: CAGGSDRGRKNEQFF

clone_size: .
v_call: TRBV20-1
d_call: .
j_call: TRBJ1-5
cdr3_nt: TGCAGTGCTAGAAGGACAGACGGGGATCAGCCCCAGCATTTT
cdr3_aa: CSARRTDGDQPQHF

clone_size: .
v_call: TRBV4-3
d_call: .
j_call: TRBJ2-1
cdr3_nt: TGCGCCAGCAGCCAGGGCCCCTTAAATGAGCAGTTCTTC
cdr3_aa: CASSQGPLNEQFF

clone_size: .
v_call: TRBV12-3/TRBV12-4
d_call: .
j_call: TRBJ2-5
cdr3_nt: TGTGCCAGCAGTCCAAGGCCGGGGGAGACCCAGTACTTC
cdr3_aa: CASSPRPGETQYF

clone_size: .
v_call: TRBV7-3
d_call: TRBD2
j_call: TRBJ2-1
cdr3_nt: TGTGCCAGCAGCTCCCTAGGACTAGCGGGAGAGGATAAGTTCTTC
cdr3_aa: CASSSLGLAGEDKFF

clone_size: few
v_call: TRBV5-1
d_call: .
j_call: TRBJ2-3
cdr3_nt: TGCGCCAGCAGCTTTGACACAGTCCTAGGTACAGATACGCAGTATTTT
cdr3_aa: CASSFDTVLGTDTQYF

clone_size: .
v_call: TRBV6-5
d_call: .
j_call: TRBJ1-6
cdr3_nt: TGTGCCAGCTCTGCGACTTCCACTTTATCACCCCTCCACTTT
cdr3_aa: CASSATSTLSPLHF

clone_size: few
v_call: TRBV11-2
d_call: TRBD2
j_call: TRBJ2-7
cdr3_nt: TGTGCCAGCAGCTTGGGACTAGCGGGAGTCGGCTACGAGCAGTACTTC
cdr3_aa: CASSLGLAGVGYEQYF

clone_size: few
v_call: TRBV3-1
d_call: .
j_call: TRBJ1-2
cdr3_nt: TGTGCCAGCAGCCACGGATTGAGCGGCTACACCTTC
cdr3_aa: CASSHGLSGYTF

clone_size: few
v_call: TRBV10-3
d_call: .
j_call: TRBJ2-7
cdr3_nt: TGTGCCATCAGTGATCGGACGGAGGACGAGCAGTACTTC
cdr3_aa: CAISDRTEDEQYF

clone_size: few
v_call: TRBV5-1
d_call: .
j_call: TRBJ1-6
cdr3_nt: TGCGCCAGCAGCTTCGTGGTCGATTCACCCCTCCACTTT
cdr3_aa: CASSFVVDSPLHF

clone_size: .
v_call: TRBV7-9
d_call: TRBD2
j_call: TRBJ2-1
cdr3_nt: TGTGCCAGCACCCATACAGCGGGGGGTGTGAATGAGCAGTTCTTC
cdr3_aa: CASTHTAGGVNEQFF

clone_size: .
v_call: TRBV7-6
d_call: .
j_call: TRBJ2-7
cdr3_nt: TGTGCCAGCAGCTTAGATGTCCCTTTGACCTACGAGCAGTACTTC
cdr3_aa: CASSLDVPLTYEQYF

clone_size: .
v_call: TRBV28
d_call: TRBD1
j_call: TRBJ2-7
cdr3_nt: TGTGCCAGCAGTTTATTCCGGGACAGGTATCCCGAGCAGTACTTC
cdr3_aa: CASSLFRDRYPEQYF

clone_size: few
v_call: TRBV5-1
d_call: .
j_call: TRBJ1-2
cdr3_nt: TGCGCCAGCAGCTTGTTTGCACAGCAACCTAATGGCTACACCTTC
cdr3_aa: CASSLFAQQPNGYTF

clone_size: .
v_call: TRBV3-1
d_call: .
j_call: TRBJ1-4
cdr3_nt: TGTGCCAGCAGCCAAGGTATCCAAGGGACTAATGAAAAACTGTTTTTT
cdr3_aa: CASSQGIQGTNEKLFF

clone_size: few
v_call: TRBV20-1
d_call: TRBD2
j_call: TRBJ2-1
cdr3_nt: TGCAGTGCCCCGGGACTAGCGTGGAGCTCCTACAATGAGCAGTTCTTC
cdr3_aa: CSAPGLAWSSYNEQFF

clone_size: few
v_call: TRBV20-1
d_call: .
j_call: TRBJ1-5
cdr3_nt: TGCAGTGCTAGAGGAGACCTAGATAGCAATCAGCCCCAGCATTTT
cdr3_aa: CSARGDLDSNQPQHF

clone_size: few
v_call: TRBV6-5
d_call: TRBD1
j_call: TRBJ2-7
cdr3_nt: TGTGCCAGCAGCCTCGGGTTCAGGGGGCACGAGCAGTACTTC
cdr3_aa: CASSLGFRGHEQYF

clone_size: few
v_call: TRBV4-2
d_call: .
j_call: TRBJ1-4
cdr3_nt: TGTGCCAGCAGCCCGCAGGGTGAAAAGGAAAAACTGTTTTTT
cdr3_aa: CASSPQGEKEKLFF

clone_size: .
v_call: TRBV7-7
d_call: .
j_call: TRBJ2-5
cdr3_nt: TGTGCTAGCAGCTTAACTTTGTCTAAGCTGTACCAAGAGACCCAGTACTTC
cdr3_aa: CASSLTLSKLYQETQYF

clone_size: .
v_call: TRBV7-2
d_call: .
j_call: TRBJ2-2
cdr3_nt: TGTGCCAGCAGCAAAGTCACCGGGGAGCTGTTTTTT
cdr3_aa: CASSKVTGELFF

clone_size: .
v_call: TRBV7-2
d_call: TRBD2
j_call: TRBJ2-1
cdr3_nt: TGTGCCAGCATCCCGGTAGCGGGGTCCTACAATGAGCAGTTCTTC
cdr3_aa: CASIPVAGSYNEQFF

clone_size: .
v_call: TRBV7-2
d_call: .
j_call: TRBJ2-6
cdr3_nt: TGTGCCAGCAGCTTTTCAGGGACACCTGGGGCCAACGTCCTGACTTTC
cdr3_aa: CASSFSGTPGANVLTF

clone_size: .
v_call: TRBV25-1
d_call: TRBD1
j_call: TRBJ1-2
cdr3_nt: TGTGCCAGCAGTACCATAGGGGGCTCCGCCTATGGCTACACCTTC
cdr3_aa: CASSTIGGSAYGYTF

clone_size: .
v_call: TRBV6-5
d_call: TRBD1
j_call: TRBJ1-1
cdr3_nt: TGTGCCAGCAGTACCCAGGGGGTTCTTGTGAACACTGAAGCTTTCTTT
cdr3_aa: CASSTQGVLVNTEAFF

clone_size: .
v_call: TRBV5-1
d_call: .
j_call: TRBJ1-2
cdr3_nt: TGCGCCAGCAGCTGGGGGACCGGCTCGGGGTATGGCTACACCTTC
cdr3_aa: CASSWGTGSGYGYTF

clone_size: .
v_call: TRBV15
d_call: TRBD2
j_call: TRBJ2-5
cdr3_nt: TGTGCCACGTCGAGCGGGGGCTACAATGAGCAGTACTTC
cdr3_aa: CATSSGGYNEQYF

clone_size: .
v_call: TRBV7-9
d_call: TRBD2
j_call: TRBJ2-1
cdr3_nt: TGTGCCAGCAGCTTATTGGGACTACCCAATGAGCAGTTCTTC
cdr3_aa: CASSLLGLPNEQFF

clone_size: few
v_call: TRBV20-1
d_call: .
j_call: TRBJ2-5
cdr3_nt: TGCAGTGCTAGAGAGAGAGGGCCCTGGGAGACCCAGTACTTC
cdr3_aa: CSARERGPWETQYF

clone_size: .
v_call: TRBV20-1
d_call: TRBD2
j_call: TRBJ2-7
cdr3_nt: TGCAGTGCCCTGATGGGACTAGCGGGGACCTACGAGCAGTACTTC
cdr3_aa: CSALMGLAGTYEQYF

clone_size: .
v_call: TRBV6-6
d_call: .
j_call: TRBJ2-1
cdr3_nt: TGTGCCAGCAGTTACGAGGCAGTCCACAATGAGCAGTTCTTC
cdr3_aa: CASSYEAVHNEQFF

clone_size: few
v_call: TRBV7-6
d_call: .
j_call: TRBJ2-1
cdr3_nt: TGTGCCAGCAGCTTAAATTACCGAGGGGAAGGGGAGCAGTTCTTC
cdr3_aa: CASSLNYRGEGEQFF